The text below deals with one T cell receptor (beta chain). Its antigen is undetermined. The sample originates from a study of shared clonotypes between healthy human individuals. Whole-study findings and limits: Non-shared clonotypes were found to have lower generation probabilities than the clonotypes that were shared by all four of the sorted-subset donors.

TCRdb keeps only in-frame clones here, not all; method: immunoSEQ multiplex PCR. The table shows about 1.5 million clones, with over 95% occurring only once. The CDR3 has 16 amino acids. Germline CDR1 PRHDT, CDR2 FYEKMQ (reference sequence). With V trimmed by 4 bases and J by 1 base, 7 bases remained unmatched. Material for sequencing was naive CD4+ T cells sorted from blood. Regarding subset: CD45RA+ positively selected. This receptor was identified in a man younger than 45 in good health. The rearrangement uses TRBV13 and TRBJ2-7; TRBD2 matches at 10 bases. The DNA for the CDR3 is TGTGCCAGCAGCTATGCTAGCGGGAGCGCTTCCTACGAGCAGTACTTC. This translates into CASSYASGSASYEQYF.